The 12 T cell receptor beta chains below were found in one sample sequenced in a study of blood T cells in healthy people across ages. Using a J-beta primer mix together with a sample-barcoded 5' primer, a second PCR was run for roughly 6 to 12 cycles. Each CDR3 protein gets one entry after TCRdb re-called the 5' RACE reads with MiXCR. This table holds over 1.5 million distinct CDR3 sequences, 49% found once. The sequenced sample was blood. The receptors were sampled from a woman between 40 and 55 years old in good health.

This clonotype has more than one count but fewer than ten. The chain joins TRBV7-2 to TRBJ1-1; the D gene is possibly TRBD1 (5 bases). Trimming shortened V by 1 base and J by 5 bases, and 14 bases separated the two germline ends. Germline V gives CDR1 SGHTA, CDR2 FQGNSA. The CDR3 extends over 15 amino acids. The CDR3 coding sequence is TGTGCCAGCAGCTTAGGGGTCCGGGGGAGGACTGAAGCTTTCTTT. This translates into CASSLGVRGRTEAFF.

This clonotype has just a few counts. J is TRBJ2-1 and V is TRBV9; D ambiguous. The ends were cut back, 0 bases at V and 2 bases at J, with 12 bases in the middle. CDR1 and CDR2 from the germline V gene are SGDLS and YYNGEE. This CDR3 is 16 amino acids long. CDR3 DNA sequence: TGTGCCAGCAGCGTAGTTCAATCCCGGCCCTACAATGAGCAGTTCTTC. The encoded protein is CASSVVQSRPYNEQFF.

The chain joins TRBV3-1 to TRBJ2-5, with 8 bases that match TRBD1. This CDR3 is 14 amino acids long. Germline V gene lookup returns CDR1 LGHDT and CDR2 YNNKEL (reference sequence). Trimming removed 2 bases from V and 6 bases from J; junction bases left unmatched: 5. The CDR3 DNA reads TGTGCCAGCAGCCAATTTGGACAGGGAAAGACCCAGTACTTC. Translation: CASSQFGQGKTQYF.

The V call is TRBV5-5, the J call TRBJ1-1, with D tentatively TRBD1 (6 bases). The CDR3 totals 18 residues. Trimming took off 0 bases at V and 1 base at J, with 19 bases between the two ends. CDR1 SGHKS and CDR2 YYEKEE come from the germline V gene (reference sequence). The CDR3 loop reads CASSLVETGAAPNTEAFF. The CDR3 DNA sequence: TGTGCCAGCAGCTTGGTTGAGACAGGTGCCGCACCGAACACTGAAGCTTTCTTT.

This clonotype has more than one count but fewer than ten. The chain combines TRBV10-3 with TRBJ1-2; 8 nucleotides match TRBD1. Germline V CDR1 and CDR2: ENHRY, SYGVKD. V dropped 6 bases and J dropped 0; count of bases not matched to a gene: 3. The CDR3 is 14 amino acids. Here the CDR3 reads CAIRGTGANYGYTF. As DNA, the CDR3 is TGTGCCATCAGGGGGACAGGAGCTAACTATGGCTACACCTTC.

The rearrangement joins TRBV5-1 to TRBJ1-4; TRBD1 matches at 7 bases. V lost 0 bases and J lost 5; bases outside the gene matches: 4. The CDR3 covers 15 residues. Germline V gene data show CDR1 as SGHRS and CDR2 as YFSETQ. The CDR3 spells CASSLEDRRNEKLFF. The CDR3 DNA reads TGCGCCAGCAGCTTGGAGGACAGGCGCAATGAAAAACTGTTTTTT. The full variable domain, in which reference TRBV5-1 and TRBJ1-4 provide the parts outside the CDR3, is KAGVTQTPRYLIKTRGQQVTLSCSPISGHRSVSWYQQTPGQGLQFLFEYFSETQRNKGNFPGRFSGRQFSNSRSEMNVSTLELGDSALYLCASSLEDRRNEKLFFGSGTQLSVL.

This clonotype has more than one count but fewer than ten. The gene calls are TRBV7-2 and TRBJ2-3, with 9 positions matching TRBD1. This CDR3 has 17 residues. Unmatched junction bases numbered 12, after V lost 5 bases and J lost 3 bases. Germline CDR1 is SGHTA and CDR2 is FQGNSA. CDR3 sequence: CASSAKQGAGKTDTQYF. The CDR3 DNA reads TGTGCCAGCAGCGCAAAACAGGGGGCTGGTAAAACAGATACGCAGTATTTT. Full variable domain (remainder filled in from reference TRBV7-2 and TRBJ2-3): GAGVSQSPSNKVTEKGKDVELRCDPISGHTALYWYRQSLGQGLEFLIYFQGNSAPDKSGLPSDRFSAERTGGSVSTLTIQRTQQEDSAVYLCASSAKQGAGKTDTQYFGPGTRLTVL.

The chain joins TRBV7-2 to TRBJ2-2; D may be TRBD1 or TRBD2 (5 bases each). Germline lookup yields CDR1 SGHTA and CDR2 FQGNSA. Trimming removed 8 bases at V and 0 bases at J, with 19 bases between. The CDR3 is made up of 17 amino acids. The CDR3 loop reads CASESQGVRTNTGELFF. In DNA, the CDR3 is TGTGCCAGCGAATCCCAGGGAGTGCGGACGAACACCGGGGAGCTGTTTTTT.

The chain couples TRBV19 to TRBJ2-1, with a tentative D call TRBD2 (5 bases). Looked up from germline, CDR1 is LNHDA and CDR2 is SQIVND (reference sequence). This CDR3 has 13 amino acids. Between the trimmed V and J ends, which lost 3 bases and 8 bases, there was a span of 11 bases. In DNA, the CDR3 is TGTGCCAGTAGTATTTATCCGGGGTATGAGCAGTTCTTC. This translates into CASSIYPGYEQFF. Full variable domain (outside the CDR3, taken from reference TRBV19 and TRBJ2-1): DGGITQSPKYLFRKEGQNVTLSCEQNLNHDAMYWYRQDPGQGLRLIYYSQIVNDFQKGDIAEGYSVSREKKESFPLTVTSAQKNPTAFYLCASSIYPGYEQFFGPGTRLTVL.

The rearrangement joins TRBV28 to TRBJ2-5; a weak D match, TRBD1 (6 bases). This CDR3 has 13 residues. Germline V CDR1 and CDR2: MDHEN, SYDVKM. V shed 3 bases and J shed 5 bases, with 10 bases lying between them. This CDR3 is CASSFGQWETQYF. The CDR3 DNA reads as TGTGCCAGCAGTTTTGGACAGTGGGAGACCCAGTACTTC.

The J gene is TRBJ2-7, the V gene TRBV7-9, with no clear D. CDR1 is SEHNR and CDR2 is FQNEAQ in the germline V gene (reference sequence). This CDR3 contains 14 residues. V was shortened by 6 bases and J by 3 bases, with 15 bases between the two germline ends. CDR3 nucleotide sequence: TGTGCCAGCAGTCTTAGGGCCCCCTACTACGAGCAGTACTTC. Its protein is CASSLRAPYYEQYF.

Regarding this clonotype: This may be a read error, as it is one base from a much larger clone. The CDR3 DNA sequence: TGTGCCAGCAGTACAGGCAGGGGGCGGGAGACCCAGTACTTC. Translated: CASSTGRGRETQYF. The genes are TRBV12-3 or TRBV12-4 and TRBJ2-7; TRBD1 matches 8 bases. Matching the DNA end better, TRBJ2-5 makes the J call doubtful. This CDR3 is built from 14 residues.